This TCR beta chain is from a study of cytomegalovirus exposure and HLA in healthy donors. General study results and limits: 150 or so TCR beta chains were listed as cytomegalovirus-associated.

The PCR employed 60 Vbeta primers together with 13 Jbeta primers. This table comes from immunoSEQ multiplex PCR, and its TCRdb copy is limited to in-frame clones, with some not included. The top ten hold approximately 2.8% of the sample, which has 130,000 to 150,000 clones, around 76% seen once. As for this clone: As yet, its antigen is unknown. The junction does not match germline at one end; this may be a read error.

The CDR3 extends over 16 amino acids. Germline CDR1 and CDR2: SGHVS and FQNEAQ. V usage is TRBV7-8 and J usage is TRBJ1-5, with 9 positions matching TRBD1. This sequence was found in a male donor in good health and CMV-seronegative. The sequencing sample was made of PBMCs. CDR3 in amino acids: CARSPGTGYSNQPQHF. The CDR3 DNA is TGTGCCCGCAGCCCCGGGACAGGGTATAGCAATCAGCCCCAGCATTTT.